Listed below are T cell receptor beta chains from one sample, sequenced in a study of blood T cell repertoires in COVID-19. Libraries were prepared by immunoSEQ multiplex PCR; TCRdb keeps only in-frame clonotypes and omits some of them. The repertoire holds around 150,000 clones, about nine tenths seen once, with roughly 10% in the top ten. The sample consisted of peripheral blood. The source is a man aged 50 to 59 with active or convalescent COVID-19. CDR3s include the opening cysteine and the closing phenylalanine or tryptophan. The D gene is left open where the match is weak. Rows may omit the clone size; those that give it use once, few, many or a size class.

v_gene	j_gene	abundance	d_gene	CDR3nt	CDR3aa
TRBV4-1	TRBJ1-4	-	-	TGCGCCAGCAGCCAAGCGGTGTATAATGAAAAACTGTTTTTT	CASSQAVYNEKLFF
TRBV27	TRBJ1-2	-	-	TGTGCCAGCAGTTTAGGATCCAGGGCGGGGTATGGCTACACCTTC	CASSLGSRAGYGYTF
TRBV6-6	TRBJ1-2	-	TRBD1	TGTGCCAGCAGTTACGAGGGACAGGTTAACTATGGCTACACCTTC	CASSYEGQVNYGYTF
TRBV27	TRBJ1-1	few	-	TGTGCCAGCAGCCCTCAGGGTGCGAACACTGAAGCTTTCTTT	CASSPQGANTEAFF
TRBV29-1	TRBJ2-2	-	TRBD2	TGCAGCGTTGCCCAGCGGGAGGGCCCCGGGGAGCTGTTTTTT	CSVAQREGPGELFF
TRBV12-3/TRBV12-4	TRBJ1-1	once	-	TGTGCCAGCAGTTACACATCAGAAGCTTTCTTT	CASSYTSEAFF
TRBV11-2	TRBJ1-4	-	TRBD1	TGTGCCAGCAGCCAAGGGACAGGGATAGTTGAAAAACTGTTTTTT	CASSQGTGIVEKLFF
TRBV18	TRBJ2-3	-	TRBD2	TGTGCCAGCTCACCGGGACTAGCGGGGGTAGATACGCAGTATTTT	CASSPGLAGVDTQYF
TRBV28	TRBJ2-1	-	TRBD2	TGTGCCAGCAGTCTGCGTCCGGGACTAGCGGCCTTTTTCTCCTACAATGAGCAGTTCTTC	CASSLRPGLAAFFSYNEQFF
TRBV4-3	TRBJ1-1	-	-	TGCGCCAGCAGCCGAGACGCACAGACCACGAACACTGAAGCTTTCTTT	CASSRDAQTTNTEAFF
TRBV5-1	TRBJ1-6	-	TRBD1	TGCGCCAGCAGACAAACAGGGGGCAATTCACCCCTCCACTTT	CASRQTGGNSPLHF
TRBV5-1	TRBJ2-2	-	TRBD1	TGCGCCAGCAGCCTAACGACAGGGGGCGTCCCCCCTACCGGGGAGCTGTTTTTT	CASSLTTGGVPPTGELFF
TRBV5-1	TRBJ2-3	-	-	TGCGCCAGCAGCGTATCCTGGGCGCCGGATACGCAGTATTTT	CASSVSWAPDTQYF
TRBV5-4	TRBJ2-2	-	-	TGTGCCAGCAGCTCCGGCACAGTTGTTGCGAACACCGGGGAGCTGTTTTTT	CASSSGTVVANTGELFF
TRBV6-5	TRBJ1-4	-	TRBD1	TGTGCCAGCAGGACGGGACAGTTTAATGAAAAACTGTTTTTT	CASRTGQFNEKLFF
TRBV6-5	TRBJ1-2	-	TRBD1	TGTGCCAGCAGAGACAGGGGAGGGGTTAAGTATGGCTACACCTTC	CASRDRGGVKYGYTF
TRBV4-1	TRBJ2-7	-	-	TGCGCCAGCAGCCAAGCTATACTAGCCTCCTACGAGCAGTACTTC	CASSQAILASYEQYF
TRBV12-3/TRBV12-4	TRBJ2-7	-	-	TGTGCCAGCAGTTTCGACTCGCCCTACGAGCAGTACTTC	CASSFDSPYEQYF
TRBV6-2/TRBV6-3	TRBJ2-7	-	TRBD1	TGTGCCAGCAGCAGACAGGGAAATGGCGAGCAGTACTTC	CASSRQGNGEQYF
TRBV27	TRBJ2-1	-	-	TGTGCCAGCAGTTTAGGGCAGAGAAATGAGCAGTTCTTC	CASSLGQRNEQFF
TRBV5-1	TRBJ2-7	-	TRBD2	TGCGCCAGCAGCCGGACTAGCGGGAGTTACGAGCAGTACTTC	CASSRTSGSYEQYF
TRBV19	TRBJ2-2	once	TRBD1	TGTGCCAGTAGTACCCGACAGGGGCCCCACACCGGGGAGCTGTTTTTT	CASSTRQGPHTGELFF
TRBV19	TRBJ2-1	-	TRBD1	TGTGCCAGTAGTCCGGACAGGGGGGAGCAGTTCTTC	CASSPDRGEQFF
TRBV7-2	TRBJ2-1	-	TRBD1	TGTGCCAGCAGTTCTACAGGGGTTAGTTCCTACAATGAGCAGTTCTTC	CASSSTGVSSYNEQFF
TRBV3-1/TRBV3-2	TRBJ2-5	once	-	TGTGCCAGCAGCTATCAGGGGAGTGAGACCCAGTACTTC	CASSYQGSETQYF
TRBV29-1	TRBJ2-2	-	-	TGCAGCGTTGGAGGGTCCGGGGAGCTGTTTTTT	CSVGGSGELFF
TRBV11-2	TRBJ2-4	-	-	TGTGCCAGCAGCTCACGAAACGGACAGTTCCAAGCCAAAAACATTCAGTACTTC	CASSSRNGQFQAKNIQYF